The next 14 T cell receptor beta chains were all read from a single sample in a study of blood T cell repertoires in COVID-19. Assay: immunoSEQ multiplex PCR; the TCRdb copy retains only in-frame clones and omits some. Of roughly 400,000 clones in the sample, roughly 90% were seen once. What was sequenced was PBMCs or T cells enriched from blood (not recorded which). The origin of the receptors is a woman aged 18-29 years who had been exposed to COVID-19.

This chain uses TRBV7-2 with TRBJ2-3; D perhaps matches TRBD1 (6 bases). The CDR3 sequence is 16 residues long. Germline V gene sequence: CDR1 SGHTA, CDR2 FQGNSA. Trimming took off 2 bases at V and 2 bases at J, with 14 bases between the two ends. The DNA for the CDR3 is TGTGCCAGCAGCTTAAGTCCCAGGGGAATCACAGATACGCAGTATTTT. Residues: CASSLSPRGITDTQYF.

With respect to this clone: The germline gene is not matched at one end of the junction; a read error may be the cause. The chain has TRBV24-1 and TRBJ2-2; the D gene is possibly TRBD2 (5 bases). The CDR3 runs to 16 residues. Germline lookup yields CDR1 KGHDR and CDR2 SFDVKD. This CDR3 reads CATSDFRQANTGELFF. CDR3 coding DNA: TGTGCCACCAGTGATTTTCGGCAGGCGAACACCGGGGAGTTGTTTTTT.

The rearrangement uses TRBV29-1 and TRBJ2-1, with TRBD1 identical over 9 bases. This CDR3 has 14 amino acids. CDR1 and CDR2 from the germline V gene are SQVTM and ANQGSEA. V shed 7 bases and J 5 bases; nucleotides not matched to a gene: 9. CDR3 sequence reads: CSAKRGTGNNEQFF. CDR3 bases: TGCAGCGCCAAAAGGGGGACAGGGAACAATGAGCAGTTCTTC.

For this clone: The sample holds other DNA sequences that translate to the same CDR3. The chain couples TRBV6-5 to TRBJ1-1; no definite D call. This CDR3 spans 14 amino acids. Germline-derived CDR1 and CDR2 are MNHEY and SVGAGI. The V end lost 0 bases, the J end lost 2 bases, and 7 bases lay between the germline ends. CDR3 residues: CASSYSRVNTEAFF. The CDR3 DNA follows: TGTGCCAGCAGTTACTCACGAGTTAACACTGAAGCTTTCTTT.

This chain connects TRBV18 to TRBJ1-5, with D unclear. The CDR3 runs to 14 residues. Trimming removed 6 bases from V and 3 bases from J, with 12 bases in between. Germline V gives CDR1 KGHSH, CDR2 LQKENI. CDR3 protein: CASSSTSSNQPQHF. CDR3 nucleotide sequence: TGTGCCAGCTCCTCCACTAGTTCCAATCAGCCCCAGCATTTT.

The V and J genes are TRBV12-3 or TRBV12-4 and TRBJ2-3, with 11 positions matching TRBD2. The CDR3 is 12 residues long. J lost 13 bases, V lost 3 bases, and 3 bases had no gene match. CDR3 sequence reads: CASSFALAGEYF. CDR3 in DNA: TGTGCCAGCAGTTTCGCACTAGCGGGGGAGTATTTT.

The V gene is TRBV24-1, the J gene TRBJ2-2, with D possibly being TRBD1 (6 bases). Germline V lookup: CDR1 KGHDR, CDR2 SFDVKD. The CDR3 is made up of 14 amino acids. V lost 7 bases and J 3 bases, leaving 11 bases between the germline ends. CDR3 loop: CATRDPGDTGELFF. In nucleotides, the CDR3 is TGTGCCACCAGGGATCCAGGGGACACCGGGGAGCTGTTTTTT.

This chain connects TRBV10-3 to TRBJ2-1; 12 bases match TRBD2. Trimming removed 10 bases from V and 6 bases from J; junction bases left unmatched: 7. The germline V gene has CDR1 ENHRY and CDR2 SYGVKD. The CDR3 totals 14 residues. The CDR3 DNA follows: TGTGCCACCTCTAGCGGGAGGGACGGCAATGAGCAGTTCTTC. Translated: CATSSGRDGNEQFF.

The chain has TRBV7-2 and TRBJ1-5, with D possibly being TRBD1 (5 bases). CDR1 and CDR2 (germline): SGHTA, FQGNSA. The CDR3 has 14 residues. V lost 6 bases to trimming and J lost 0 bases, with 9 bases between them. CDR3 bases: TGTGCCAGCAGGTCTGACAGTAGCAATCAGCCCCAGCATTTT. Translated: CASRSDSSNQPQHF.

CDR3 in DNA: TGTGCCAGCAGTATAAACATCCAGCCCCAGCATTTT. It is translated as CASSINIQPQHF. The chain is built from TRBV6-6 and TRBJ1-5; unclear D gene. The germline CDR1 and CDR2 sequences are MNHNY and SVGAGI (reference sequence). The germline V and J ends were trimmed by 5 bases and 7 bases, with 9 bases remaining between them. The CDR3 is 12 residues long.

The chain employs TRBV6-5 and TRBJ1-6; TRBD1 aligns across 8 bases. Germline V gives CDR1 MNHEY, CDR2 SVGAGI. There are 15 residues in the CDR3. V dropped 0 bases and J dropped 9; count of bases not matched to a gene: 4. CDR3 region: CASSYSSRGPSPLHF. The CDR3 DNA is TGTGCCAGCAGTTACTCATCCAGGGGGCCTTCACCCCTCCACTTT.

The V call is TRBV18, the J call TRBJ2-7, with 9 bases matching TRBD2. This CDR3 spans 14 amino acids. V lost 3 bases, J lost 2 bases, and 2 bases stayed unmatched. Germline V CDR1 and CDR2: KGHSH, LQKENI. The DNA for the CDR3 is TGTGCCAGCTCACCCGCTAGCGGGACCTACGAGCAGTACTTC. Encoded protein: CASSPASGTYEQYF.

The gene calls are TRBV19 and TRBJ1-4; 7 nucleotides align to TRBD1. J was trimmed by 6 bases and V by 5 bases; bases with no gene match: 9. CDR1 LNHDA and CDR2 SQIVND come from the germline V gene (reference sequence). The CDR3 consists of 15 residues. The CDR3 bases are TGTGCCAGTAGTCTCCAGGGGGGTACTGATGAAAAACTGTTTTTT. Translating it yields CASSLQGGTDEKLFF.

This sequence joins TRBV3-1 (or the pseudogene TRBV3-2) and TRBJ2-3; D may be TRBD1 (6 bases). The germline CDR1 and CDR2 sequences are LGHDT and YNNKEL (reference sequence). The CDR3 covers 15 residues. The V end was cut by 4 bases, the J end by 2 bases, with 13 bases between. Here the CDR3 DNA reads TGTGCCAGCAGCCGAGGACAGCCGCCCACAGATACGCAGTATTTT. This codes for CASSRGQPPTDTQYF.